These 10 T cell receptor beta chains originate from one sample sequenced in a study of blood T cells in healthy people across ages. With a J-beta primer mix and a sample-barcoded 5' primer, a second PCR ran about 7 to 11 cycles. TCRdb reprocessed the 5' RACE reads with MiXCR, giving one entry per CDR3 protein. The sample lists around 1.5 million distinct CDR3 sequences, approximately 59% occurring once. Sequencing was done on a sample of blood. Source of these receptors: a young man in good health.

This chain connects TRBV6-4 to TRBJ2-1, with a weak D call TRBD2 (5 bases). CDR1 and CDR2 from the germline V gene are MRHNA and SNTAGT. The V end was cut by 2 bases, the J end by 4 bases, with 6 bases between. This CDR3 contains 13 residues. CDR3 bases: TGTGCCAGCAGTGACAGAGGGTACAATGAGCAGTTCTTC. It codes for CASSDRGYNEQFF.

This clonotype was seen more than once but under ten times. CDR3 DNA sequence: TGTGCCAGCAGCCGACCGGGGAACTCTAGCGGCTACACCTTC. It specifies CASSRPGNSSGYTF. The chain is built from TRBV5-5 and TRBJ1-2; D gene unclear. The V end lost 4 bases, the J end lost 8 bases, and 18 bases lay between the germline ends. The CDR3 loop spans 14 amino acids. Per germline, CDR1 SGHKS and CDR2 YYEKEE (reference sequence).

The V and J genes are TRBV7-2 and TRBJ1-5; no firm D call. Trimming stripped 1 base from V and 3 bases from J, with 10 bases between. CDR1 is SGHTA, CDR2 FQGNSA, per germline. This CDR3 comprises 15 residues. CDR3 nucleotide sequence: TGTGCCAGCAGCTTAGATTCGTCGGCCAATCAGCCCCAGCATTTT. Translating it yields CASSLDSSANQPQHF.

This clonotype was picked up one time. The chain recombines TRBV6-1 with TRBJ1-2; D remains ambiguous. The CDR3 spans 14 residues. The germline V gene encodes CDR1 MNHNS and CDR2 SASEGT. The V end lost 1 base, the J end lost 4 bases, and 10 bases lay between the germline ends. CDR3 bases: TGTGCCAGCAGTGAAGGATTACTCCTCTATGGCTACACCTTC. Residues: CASSEGLLLYGYTF.

The chain links TRBV5-1 to TRBJ1-1; a possible D gene is TRBD1 (6 bases). This CDR3 has 14 amino acids. CDR1 and CDR2 (germline): SGHRS, YFSETQ. The germline V and J ends were trimmed by 4 bases and 1 base, with 11 bases remaining between them. As DNA, the CDR3 is TGCGCCAGCAGCGCACAGGGAGAGAACACTGAAGCTTTCTTT. Its protein is CASSAQGENTEAFF.

This chain joins TRBV2 and TRBJ1-2; 7 bases are a match to TRBD1. The CDR3 loop spans 15 amino acids. Germline values: CDR1 SNHLY, CDR2 FYNNEI. Losses at the gene ends were 4 bases for V and 4 bases for J; bases not matched to a gene: 9. CDR3 DNA sequence: TGTGCCAGCAGTGCCGGCCCAGGGGGTCGCTATGGCTACACCTTC. Translating gives CASSAGPGGRYGYTF.

The CDR3 DNA follows: TGTGCCAGCAGTGAGACAGTGACCGCCTACGAGCAGTACTTC. This encodes CASSETVTAYEQYF. The chain carries TRBV2 and TRBJ2-7, with a tentative D call TRBD1 (5 bases). Trimming removed 3 bases at V and 2 bases at J, with 11 bases between. The length of the CDR3 is 14 residues. CDR1 is SNHLY and CDR2 is FYNNEI in the germline V gene.

This clonotype showed up just a few times. The chain links TRBV4-2 to TRBJ1-5; unclear D gene. Trimming took off 0 bases at V and 7 bases at J, with 13 bases between the two ends. CDR3 length: 15 amino acids. CDR1 is LGHNA, CDR2 YNFKEQ, per germline. The CDR3 protein is CASSQEFGDRQPQHF. The CDR3 region has the DNA TGTGCCAGCAGCCAAGAATTCGGGGATAGGCAGCCCCAGCATTTT.

The J gene is TRBJ2-5, the V gene TRBV20-1; D tentatively fits TRBD1 or TRBD2 (6 bases each). TRBJ2-7 explains the end of the DNA better; the J call may be wrong. The germline V gene has CDR1 DFQATT and CDR2 SNEGSKA (reference sequence). The CDR3 extends over 15 amino acids. CDR3 DNA: TGCAGTGCTAGAGATAGAAAGGAGGGGGTCCACGAGCAGTACTTC. Translating gives CSARDRKEGVHEQYF.

This chain uses TRBV12-5 with TRBJ2-1, with D perhaps TRBD2 (5 bases). The V end lost 7 bases, the J end lost 8 bases, and 21 bases lay between the germline ends. The CDR3 runs 15 residues. Per germline, CDR1 LGHNT and CDR2 FRNRAP. CDR3 bases: TGTGCTAGTGCCACCCGATTCCGGGGAGTTTATGAGCAGTTCTTC. Encoded protein: CASATRFRGVYEQFF. The entire variable domain, with the rest obtained from reference TRBV12-5 and TRBJ2-1, is as follows: DARVTQTPRHKVTEMGQEVTMRCQPILGHNTVFWYRQTMMQGLELLAYFRNRAPLDDSGMPKDRFSAEMPDATLATLKIQPSEPRDSAVYFCASATRFRGVYEQFFGPGTRLTVL.